The T cell receptor beta chain described here comes from a study of T-cell memory formation after mild COVID-19. About the research overall: TCR clusters showed largely donor specificity.

Constant-segment primers and 5'RACE yielded cDNA libraries for TCR alpha and TCR beta, each carrying sample barcodes and UMIs. Each CDR3 protein is one row after TCRdb ran MiXCR on the 5' RACE reads. The data contain 300,000 to 400,000 distinct CDR3 sequences, under 30% of them singletons. On this clonotype itself: Its antigen remains unidentified.

Study results and limitations: Whether day 37 second-wave clones are SARS-CoV-2-specific was not confirmed. Several responding clones turned up in pre-infection memory, indicating that cross-reactive memory may have taken part.

V dropped 6 bases and J dropped 2; count of bases not matched to a gene: 7. CDR1 is GTSNPN, CDR2 SVGIG, per germline (reference sequence). The CDR3 has 14 amino acids. This TCR was sampled from an adult woman who had mild COVID-19 (a few samples of this study predate the infection). Cell type and time point are not known. The gene calls are TRBV30 and TRBJ1-2; 9 positions agree with TRBD1. Material: PBMCs or a T cell subset sorted from them (not recorded which). The CDR3 protein is CACATGQGNYGYTF. The CDR3 bases are TGTGCCTGCGCCACGGGACAGGGAAACTATGGCTACACCTTC.